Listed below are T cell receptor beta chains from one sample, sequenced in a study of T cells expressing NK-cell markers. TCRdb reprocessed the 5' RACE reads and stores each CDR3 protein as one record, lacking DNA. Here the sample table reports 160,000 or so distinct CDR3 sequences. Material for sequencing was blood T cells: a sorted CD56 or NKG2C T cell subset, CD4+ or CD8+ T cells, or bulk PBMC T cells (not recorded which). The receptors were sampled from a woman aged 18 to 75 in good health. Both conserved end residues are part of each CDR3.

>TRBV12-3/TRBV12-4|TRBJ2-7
CASSFGYLRPYEQYF
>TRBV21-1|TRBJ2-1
CASSKAGRWNEQFF
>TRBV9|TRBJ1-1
CASSVQGQNTEAFF
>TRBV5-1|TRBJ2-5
CASSLASRASGRGETQYF
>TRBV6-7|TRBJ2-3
CASSYSGGGDTDTQYF
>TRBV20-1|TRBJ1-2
CSARATGRGYTF
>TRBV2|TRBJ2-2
CASSGGFGRANTGELFF
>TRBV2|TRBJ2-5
CASGGQSQETQYF
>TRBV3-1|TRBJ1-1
CASSQDYRNTEAFF
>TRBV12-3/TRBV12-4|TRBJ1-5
CASTMTGAERPQHF
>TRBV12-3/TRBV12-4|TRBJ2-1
CASSMGLAGGDEQFF
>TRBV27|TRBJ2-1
CASSFVGWREDSYNEQFF
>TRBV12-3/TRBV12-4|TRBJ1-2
CASSDETGGGYGYTF
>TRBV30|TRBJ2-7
CACRPRGTPYEQYF
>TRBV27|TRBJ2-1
CASRSSGTVSYNEQFF
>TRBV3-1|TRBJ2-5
CASSQEGRRTQYF
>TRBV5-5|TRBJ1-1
CASSLVVGVGTEAFF
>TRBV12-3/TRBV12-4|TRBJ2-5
CASSFMDRVKTQYF
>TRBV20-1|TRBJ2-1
CSAYSRDSSYNEQFF
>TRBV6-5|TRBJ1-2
CASSLTGRTYGYTF
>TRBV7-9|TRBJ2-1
CASRKYRDFLDGNEQFF
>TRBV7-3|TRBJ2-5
CASSRRAKGAVKKETQYF